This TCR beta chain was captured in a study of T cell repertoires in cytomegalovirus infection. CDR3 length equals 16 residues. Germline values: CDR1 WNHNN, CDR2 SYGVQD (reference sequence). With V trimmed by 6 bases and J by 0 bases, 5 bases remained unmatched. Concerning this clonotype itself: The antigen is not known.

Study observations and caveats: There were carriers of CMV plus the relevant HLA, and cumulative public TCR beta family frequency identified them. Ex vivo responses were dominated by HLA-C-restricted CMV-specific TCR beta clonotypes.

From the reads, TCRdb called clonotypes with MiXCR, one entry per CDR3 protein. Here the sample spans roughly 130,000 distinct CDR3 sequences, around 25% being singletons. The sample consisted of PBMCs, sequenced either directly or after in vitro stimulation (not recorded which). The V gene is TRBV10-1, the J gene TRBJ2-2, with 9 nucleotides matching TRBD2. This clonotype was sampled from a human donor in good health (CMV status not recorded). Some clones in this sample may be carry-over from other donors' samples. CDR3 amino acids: CASSRLAEPNTGELFF. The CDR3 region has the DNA TGCGCCAGCAGCAGACTAGCGGAACCGAACACCGGGGAGCTGTTTTTT.